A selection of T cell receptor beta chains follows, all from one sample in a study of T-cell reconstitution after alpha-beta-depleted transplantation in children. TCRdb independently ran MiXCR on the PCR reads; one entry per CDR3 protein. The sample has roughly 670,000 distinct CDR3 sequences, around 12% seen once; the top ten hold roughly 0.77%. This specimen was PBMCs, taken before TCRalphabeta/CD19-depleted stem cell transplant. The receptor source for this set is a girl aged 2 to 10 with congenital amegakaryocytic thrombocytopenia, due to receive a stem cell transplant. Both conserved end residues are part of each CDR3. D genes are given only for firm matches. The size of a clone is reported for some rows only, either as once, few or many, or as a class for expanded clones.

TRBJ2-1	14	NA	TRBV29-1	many	TGCAGCGTTTTTACTACCAACTCCTACAATGAGCAGTTCTTC	CSVFTTNSYNEQFF
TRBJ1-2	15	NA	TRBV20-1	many	TGCAGTGCTAGAGTAGGCGGGGGTTTTAACTATGGCTACACCTTC	CSARVGGGFNYGYTF
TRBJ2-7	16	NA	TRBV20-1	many	TGCAGTGCTATCGGGACATCGCCTTTACCCTCCTACGAGCAGTACTTC	CSAIGTSPLPSYEQYF
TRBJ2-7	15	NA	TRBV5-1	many	TGCGCCAGCAGCTTGGATCCACTGGTGGCCTACGAGCAGTACTTC	CASSLDPLVAYEQYF
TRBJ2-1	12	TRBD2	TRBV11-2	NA	TGTGCCAGCAGCCGGACCGGGACTAGCCAGTTCTTC	CASSRTGTSQFF
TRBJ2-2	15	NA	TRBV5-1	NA	TGCGCCAGCAGCGTTCACAAGGCGAACACCGGGGAGCTGTTTTTT	CASSVHKANTGELFF
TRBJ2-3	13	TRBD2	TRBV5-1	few	TGCGCCACCCGGGAGGAGAGCACAGATACGCAGTATTTT	CATREESTDTQYF
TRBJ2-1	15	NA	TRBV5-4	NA	TGTGCCAGCAGCTTGTTGCCTAGCTTGTGGAATGGGCAGTTCTTC	CASSLLPSLWNGQFF
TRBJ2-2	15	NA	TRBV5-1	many	TGCGCCAGCAGCTTGGGGGGGCTGGACACCGGGGAGCTGTTTTTT	CASSLGGLDTGELFF
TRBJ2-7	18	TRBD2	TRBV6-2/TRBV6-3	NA	TGTGACAGCAGTTACTCGAAGTCACTAGCGGAAAGGCGGCGCGAGCAGTACTTC	CDSSYSKSLAERRREQYF
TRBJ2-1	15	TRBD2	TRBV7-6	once	TGTGCCAGCAGCCTAGTGGGGAGGGCCGACAATGAGCAGTTCTTC	CASSLVGRADNEQFF
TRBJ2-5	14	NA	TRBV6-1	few	TGTGCCAGCAGTCGTCGACCAGGGGAAGAGACCCAGTACTTC	CASSRRPGEETQYF
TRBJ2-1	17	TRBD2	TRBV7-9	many	TGTGCCAGCAGCTTAGGGACTAGCGGAGGAGATAGGAATGAGCAGTTCTTC	CASSLGTSGGDRNEQFF
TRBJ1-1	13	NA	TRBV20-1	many	TGCAGTGCTAGTAAGGGGGTGAACACTGAAGCTTTCTTT	CSASKGVNTEAFF
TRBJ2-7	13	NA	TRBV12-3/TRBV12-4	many	TGTGCCAGCAGTTTATCCCAGATCGGGGAGCAGTACTTC	CASSLSQIGEQYF
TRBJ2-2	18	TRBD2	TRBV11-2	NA	TGTGCCAGCAGCTTGGGAAGAGGACTAGCTATGGGTACCGGGGAGCTGTTTTTT	CASSLGRGLAMGTGELFF
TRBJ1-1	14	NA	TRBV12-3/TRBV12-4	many	TGTGCCAGCAGTCATGGGCGTAGTCTCCCTGAAGCTTTCTTT	CASSHGRSLPEAFF
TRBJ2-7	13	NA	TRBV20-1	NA	TGCAGTGCTACGAACTCCCCCTCCTACGAGCAGTACTTC	CSATNSPSYEQYF
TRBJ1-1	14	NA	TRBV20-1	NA	TGCAGTGCTAGAGATCCGGGGGGAGCCCCTAGTGCTTTCTTT	CSARDPGGAPSAFF
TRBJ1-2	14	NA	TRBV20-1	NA	TGCAGTGCTAGAGACCTCAGGGTGGGCTATGGCTACACCTTC	CSARDLRVGYGYTF
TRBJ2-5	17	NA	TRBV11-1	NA	TGTGCCAGCAGCTTAGCCATGGGGCGGTGGTACCAAGAGACCCAGTACTTC	CASSLAMGRWYQETQYF
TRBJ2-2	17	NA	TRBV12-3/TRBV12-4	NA	TGTGCCAGCAGCCTCCTTCTAAGCGGGTGGAACACCGGGGAGCTGTTTTTT	CASSLLLSGWNTGELFF
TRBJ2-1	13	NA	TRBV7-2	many	TGTGCCAGCAGCCTCATCGTCGGCAATGAGCAGTTCTTC	CASSLIVGNEQFF
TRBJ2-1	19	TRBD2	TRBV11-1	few	TGTGCCAGCAGCTCAACTACCATGGGGACTAGCGGCCTCTACAATGAGCAGTTCTTC	CASSSTTMGTSGLYNEQFF
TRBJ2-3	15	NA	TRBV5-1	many	TGCGCCAGCAGCTTGGGGACTAAAGGCACAGATACGCAGTATTTT	CASSLGTKGTDTQYF
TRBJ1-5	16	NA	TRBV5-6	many	TGTGCCAGCAGCTCCCTCAAGGGTTATAGCAATCAGCCCCAGCATTTT	CASSSLKGYSNQPQHF
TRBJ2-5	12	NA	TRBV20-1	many	TGCAGTGCCGGCAACCCCCAGGAGACCCAGTACTTC	CSAGNPQETQYF
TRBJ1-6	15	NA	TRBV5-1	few	TGCGCCAGCAGCTCCGGACGGGGAGAGAATTCACCCCTCCACTTT	CASSSGRGENSPLHF
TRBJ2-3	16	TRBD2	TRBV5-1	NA	TGCGCCAGCAGCTTGGGGCTAGCGGGAGTAACGAATACGCAGTATTTT	CASSLGLAGVTNTQYF
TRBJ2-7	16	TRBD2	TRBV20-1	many	TGCAGTGCTAGAGATCTGGGACTAGCGGGAGTATTAGAGCAGTACTTC	CSARDLGLAGVLEQYF
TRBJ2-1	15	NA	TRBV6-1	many	TGTGCCAGCAGTGAACTTAGACAGGTTATGGATGAGCAGTTCTTC	CASSELRQVMDEQFF
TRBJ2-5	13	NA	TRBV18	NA	TGTGCCAGCTCACCGCTAGCGCAAGAGACCCAGTACTTC	CASSPLAQETQYF
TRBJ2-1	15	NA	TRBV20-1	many	TGCAGTGCGGATCCTGGGGCGGGGATGTACAATGAGCAGTTCTTC	CSADPGAGMYNEQFF
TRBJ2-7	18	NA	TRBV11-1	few	TGTGCCAGCAGCTTAAAGGGCGGGCGTGGGACAAACCCCTACGAGCAGTACTTC	CASSLKGGRGTNPYEQYF
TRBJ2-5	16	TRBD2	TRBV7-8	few	TGTGCCAGCAGCTTAGCAAACGGGAGGGTTTCAGAGACCCAGTACTTC	CASSLANGRVSETQYF
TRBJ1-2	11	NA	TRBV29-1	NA	TGCAGCGACTCCGGGCCTTATGGCTACACCTTC	CSDSGPYGYTF
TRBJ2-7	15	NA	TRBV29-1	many	TGCAGCGTTGTGGGACTTACAGATGGGCCCTACGAGCAGTACTTC	CSVVGLTDGPYEQYF
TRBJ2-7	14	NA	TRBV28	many	TGTGCCAGCAGTTTGTTCTCGCAGACCTACGAGCAGTACTTC	CASSLFSQTYEQYF
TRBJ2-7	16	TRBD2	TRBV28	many	TGTGCCAGCAGTCCAACCGGGACTAGCGGTACCTACGAGCAGTACTTC	CASSPTGTSGTYEQYF
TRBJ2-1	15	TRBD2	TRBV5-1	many	TGCGCCAGCAGCTTGGACACGGGACTAAGGAATGAGCAGTTCTTC	CASSLDTGLRNEQFF
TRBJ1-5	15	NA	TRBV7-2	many	TGTGCCAGCAGCCGTAGCGGTATAAGCAATCAGCCCCAGCATTTT	CASSRSGISNQPQHF
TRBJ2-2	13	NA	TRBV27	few	TGTGCCAGCAGTATGACAGACACCGGGGAGCTGTTTTTT	CASSMTDTGELFF
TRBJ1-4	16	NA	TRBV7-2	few	TGTGCCAGCAGCCCGGGACGGAGCCTAACTAATGAAAAACTGTTTTTT	CASSPGRSLTNEKLFF
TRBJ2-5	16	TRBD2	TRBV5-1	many	TGCGCCAGCAGCGGCGGACTAGCGGGAGTGTTTAGGACCCAGTACTTC	CASSGGLAGVFRTQYF
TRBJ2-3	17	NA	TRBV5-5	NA	NA	CASSLSFASGSADTLYF
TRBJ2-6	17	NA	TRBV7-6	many	TGTGCCAGCAGCTCCTACAGGGTTATCTCTGGGGCCAACGTCCTGACTTTC	CASSSYRVISGANVLTF
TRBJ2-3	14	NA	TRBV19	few	TGTGCCACCTCCCCTAGACAGAGCACAGATACGCAGTATTTT	CATSPRQSTDTQYF
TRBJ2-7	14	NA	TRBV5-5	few	TGTGCCAGCAGCTTGGCCCGGGACAACTACGAGCAGTACTTC	CASSLARDNYEQYF